This TCR beta chain derives from a study of OX40 agonist ivuxolimab in advanced cancers. About the research overall: Intravenous ivuxolimab was administered to patients every 2 weeks at 0.01 to 10 mg/kg. A history of anti-PD-1, anti-PD-L1 or anti-CTLA-4 therapy was acceptable, and more than 30% had some.

Whole-study findings and limits: In the 0.1-3.0 mg/kg groups, partial responders showed among the lowest expansion. Fewer expanded clones were found on average in CD4+ than in CD8+ T cells.

Germline lookup yields CDR1 MDHEN and CDR2 SYDVKM. This CDR3 contains 15 residues. Trimming stripped 4 bases from V and 0 bases from J, with 13 bases between. Data came from immunoSEQ multiplex PCR; TCRdb stores just in-frame clones and leaves some out. The sample yields 45,000 to 55,000 clones, approximately 88% seen once. A remark on this clone: The antigen is unknown.

This sample comprised CD4+ or CD8+ T cells sorted from blood, obtained in a trial of the OX40 agonist ivuxolimab. The chain carries TRBV28 and TRBJ2-7, with a weak D call TRBD2 (6 bases). The receptor comes from an adult with an advanced solid tumor such as melanoma, head and neck, liver or kidney cancer. The CDR3 coding sequence is TGTGCCAGCAGTTCGCTAGCGTATAGCTCCTACGAGCAGTACTTC. The encoded protein is CASSSLAYSSYEQYF.